The 17 T cell receptor beta chains below come from one sample, sequenced in a study of vaccination and CD4 T cells after COVID-19. Their recognized antigens are unknown. This sample's treatment: approximately 10-day PBMC culture with coronavirus spike peptide pools or control peptides (ViraFEST assay). Oncomine TCR Beta short-read sequencing was applied to DNA from cultured CD4+ T cells. MiXCR was run by TCRdb on the PCR reads, yielding one entry per CDR3 protein. The sample holds 9,500 or so distinct CDR3 sequences, around 30% seen once. Source: CD4+ T cells from blood, cultured in vitro, taken after SARS-CoV-2 vaccination. Receptor source: a human donor who had recovered from COVID-19.

The table lists this clonotype with a few counts. The chain has TRBV19 and TRBJ1-2, with D possibly TRBD1 on 6 matching bases. The CDR3 has 16 residues. Germline loops: CDR1 LNHDA, CDR2 SQIVND (reference sequence). V lost 3 bases, J lost 8 bases, and 22 bases lay in between. The CDR3 DNA reads TGTGCCAGTAGTATCAACATAGGACAGCCCCCTATAGGCTACACCTTC. It codes for CASSINIGQPPIGYTF.

A few counts support this clonotype. The chain carries TRBV28 and TRBJ2-2; TRBD2 might be the D (6 bases). Trimming removed 7 bases from V and 6 bases from J, with 15 bases in between. Germline V gives CDR1 MDHEN, CDR2 SYDVKM. This CDR3 region has 14 residues. The CDR3 protein is CASTRGGKAGELFF. CDR3 bases: TGTGCCAGCACCCGAGGAGGGAAGGCCGGGGAGCTGTTTTTT.

This clonotype was observed a handful of times. The chain has TRBV28 and TRBJ2-7, with 8 bases fitting TRBD2. Germline loops: CDR1 MDHEN, CDR2 SYDVKM. The CDR3 runs to 20 residues. V trimming: 3 bases; J trimming: 3 bases; junction bases outside the gene matches: 22. The CDR3 spells CASSFSLGLGLVNVRYEQYF. CDR3 coding DNA: TGTGCCAGCAGTTTTTCATTGGGCTTGGGACTAGTGAATGTCCGCTACGAGCAGTACTTC.

The sample holds a few counts of this clonotype. The chain employs TRBV27 and TRBJ1-1; maybe TRBD1 (5 bases). Germline CDR1 and CDR2: MNHEY and SMNVEV (reference sequence). This CDR3 contains 15 residues. Trimming stripped 5 bases from V and 4 bases from J, with 17 bases between. As DNA, the CDR3 is TGTGCCAGCAGTGCCCGGGGCGTGTTAAGCACTGAAGCTTTCTTT. This encodes CASSARGVLSTEAFF.

This clonotype turned up a few times. This chain uses TRBV7-8 with TRBJ2-7; TRBD1 matches at 9 bases. The CDR3 totals 19 residues. Germline CDR1 is SGHVS and CDR2 is FQNEAQ. V lost 5 bases, J lost 9 bases, and 26 bases stayed unmatched. The CDR3 DNA is TGTGCCAGCAGCACGGGGACAGGGCGAGCCCGCGGTCAGGTTGAGCGGCAGTACTTC. Translating gives CASSTGTGRARGQVERQYF.

This clonotype was detected a few times. The genes are TRBV20-1 and TRBJ2-3; perhaps TRBD1 as D (6 bases). The CDR3 is 14 amino acids. Germline CDR1 reads DFQATT; CDR2 reads SNEGSKA (reference sequence). The V end lost 0 bases, the J end lost 3 bases, and 10 bases lay between the germline ends. CDR3 protein: CSARDFQGTDTQYF. CDR3 DNA: TGCAGTGCTAGAGATTTCCAGGGGACAGATACGCAGTATTTT.

This clonotype has just a few counts. V and J are TRBV28 and TRBJ2-3, with D maybe TRBD2 (6 bases). V dropped 5 bases and J dropped 4 bases, with 19 bases sitting between them. In germline, CDR1 is MDHEN, CDR2 SYDVKM. This CDR3 comprises 16 residues. CDR3 in amino acids: CASSPERALVPDTQYF. CDR3 DNA sequence: TGTGCCAGCAGTCCCGAGCGGGCCTTAGTTCCAGATACGCAGTATTTT.

In this sample, this clonotype turned up a few times. J is TRBJ2-1 and V is TRBV19; D is unresolved. With 3 bases removed from V and 0 bases from J, the gap between germline ends came to 9 bases. The CDR3 has 15 amino acids. Germline V lookup: CDR1 LNHDA, CDR2 SQIVND (reference sequence). CDR3 nucleotides: TGTGCCAGTAGTATGGTCCCGTTCTCCTACAATGAGCAGTTCTTC. Amino acid sequence: CASSMVPFSYNEQFF.

This clonotype was seen a handful of times. V and J are TRBV12-3 or TRBV12-4 and TRBJ1-5; 9 bases match TRBD1. Trimming cost V 5 bases and J 9 bases; bases outside gene matches: 11. The CDR3 extends over 15 amino acids. The CDR3: CASSGTTGGSGPQHF. The CDR3 DNA sequence: TGTGCCAGCAGTGGCACCACAGGGGGCTCCGGGCCCCAGCATTTT.

In this sample, this clonotype turned up a few times. The gene calls are TRBV19 and TRBJ2-2; D unclear. In germline, CDR1 is LNHDA, CDR2 SQIVND (reference sequence). The CDR3 is 13 residues long. Trimming removed 1 base from V and 5 bases from J, with 5 bases in between. The CDR3 region has the DNA TGTGCCAGTAGTATAGTAAGAACCGGGGAGCTGTTTTTT. Residues: CASSIVRTGELFF.

This clonotype was seen only a few times. This rearrangement joins TRBV7-6 to TRBJ2-7; tentative D call: TRBD2 (5 bases). V was cut by 5 bases and J by 12 bases, with 17 bases left in between. Germline V gene lookup returns CDR1 SGHVS and CDR2 FNYEAQ. The CDR3 loop spans 12 amino acids. The CDR3 reads CASSPGSFIRYF. The CDR3 DNA is TGTGCCAGCAGCCCGGGGAGTTTCATTCGGTACTTC.

The chain carries TRBV5-1 and TRBJ2-7; 10 nucleotides align to TRBD1. J gave up 3 bases and V 3 bases, and 6 bases lay outside the gene matches. CDR1 and CDR2 from the germline V gene are SGHRS and YFSETQ. The length of the CDR3 is 15 residues. CDR3 bases: TGCGCCAGCAGCTCCCCCAGGACAGGGGGCTACGAGCAGTACTTC. This sequence encodes CASSSPRTGGYEQYF.

This clonotype was seen a few times. The chain has TRBV7-9 and TRBJ2-1, with TRBD2 as a possible D gene (5 bases). V dropped 7 bases and J dropped 4 bases, with 14 bases sitting between them. Germline V gives CDR1 SEHNR, CDR2 FQNEAQ (reference sequence). The CDR3 runs 14 residues. CDR3 nucleotides: TGTGCCAGCACCCCCCTAGCTGCGTACAATGAGCAGTTCTTC. Protein product: CASTPLAAYNEQFF.

In this sample, this clonotype turned up a few times. The V and J genes are TRBV20-1 and TRBJ1-2; no definite D call. The CDR3 runs 15 residues. Germline CDR1 DFQATT, CDR2 SNEGSKA (reference sequence). V shed 8 bases and J shed 0 bases, with 19 bases lying between them. The CDR3 DNA is TGCAGTTCCTATCCGGGAGGGATTCCTAACTATGGCTACACCTTC. Its protein product is CSSYPGGIPNYGYTF.

The chain carries TRBV25-1 and TRBJ2-7; D not certain. The V end was cut by 4 bases, the J end by 5 bases, with 6 bases between. Germline CDR1 reads MGHDK; CDR2 reads SYGVNS. There are 11 residues in the CDR3. The CDR3 coding sequence is TGTGCCAGCAGTGGCGGCGACGAGCAGTACTTC. This sequence encodes CASSGGDEQYF.

This clonotype was seen a handful of times. The chain carries TRBV28 and TRBJ1-3, with D possibly matching TRBD1 (5 bases). V was trimmed by 3 bases and J by 4 bases, leaving 16 bases between them. The CDR3 loop spans 16 amino acids. Germline CDR1 reads MDHEN; CDR2 reads SYDVKM. The DNA for the CDR3 is TGTGCCAGCAGTTTCACCAGGGTCGGGTCCGGAAACACCATATATTTT. Its protein product is CASSFTRVGSGNTIYF.

This clonotype was counted a few times. The V call is TRBV11-1, the J call TRBJ2-2; the D gene is possibly TRBD2 (6 bases). With 6 bases removed from V and 0 bases from J, the gap between germline ends came to 8 bases. Germline V gene data show CDR1 as SGHAT and CDR2 as FQDESV (reference sequence). The CDR3 has 14 residues. CDR3 amino acids: CASRRRANTGELFF. The CDR3 DNA follows: TGTGCCAGCAGGAGGAGGGCGAACACCGGGGAGCTGTTTTTT.